The 24 T cell receptor beta chains presented below share a single source sample, sequenced in a study of cytomegalovirus exposure and HLA in healthy donors. Both 60 Vbeta primers and 13 Jbeta primers went into the PCR. Produced via immunoSEQ multiplex PCR; TCRdb's table is partial and in-frame only. The top ten clones hold roughly 12% of a sample with over 95,000 clones, about 80% of them seen once. The specimen was PBMCs. All receptors come from a middle-aged woman in good health and CMV-seropositive.

CDR3 nucleotide sequence: TGTGCCAGCAGCTCGTACAGGGGTAACACTGAAGCTTTCTTT. Translated, it gives CASSSYRGNTEAFF. The rearrangement uses TRBV11-2 and TRBJ1-1, with TRBD1 identical over 7 bases. This CDR3 is 14 amino acids long. CDR1 and CDR2 (germline): SGHAT, FQNNGV. V lost 4 bases, J lost 2 bases, and 4 bases stayed unmatched.

V gene TRBV5-1 combines with J gene TRBJ2-3, with 7 bases identical to TRBD2. The V segment lost 1 base and the J segment 1 base; nucleotides outside the gene matches: 6. This CDR3 has 16 residues. Germline loops: CDR1 SGHRS, CDR2 YFSETQ. DNA for the CDR3: TGCGCCAGCAGCTTGCCTTCGGGGGGAGGCACAGATACGCAGTATTTT. Amino acid sequence: CASSLPSGGGTDTQYF.

The rearrangement uses TRBV19 and TRBJ1-1, with D unclear. In germline, CDR1 is LNHDA, CDR2 SQIVND (reference sequence). V lost 7 bases to trimming and J lost 7 bases, with 16 bases between them. The CDR3 has 13 amino acids. CDR3 bases: TGTGCCAGTATTCTACAGCCTCGAAATGAAGCTTTCTTT. Translated: CASILQPRNEAFF.

The chain joins TRBV19 to TRBJ1-1; 8 bases are a match to TRBD1. V trimming: 5 bases; J trimming: 2 bases; junction bases outside the gene matches: 10. CDR1 and CDR2 from the germline V gene are LNHDA and SQIVND (reference sequence). The CDR3 consists of 16 residues. CDR3 protein: CASSGLQGDGNTEAFF. As DNA, the CDR3 is TGTGCCAGTAGTGGTTTACAGGGGGATGGAAACACTGAAGCTTTCTTT.

The V and J genes are TRBV19 and TRBJ2-3, with a weak D call TRBD2 (6 bases). V was trimmed by 5 bases and J by 6 bases, leaving 18 bases between them. In germline, CDR1 is LNHDA, CDR2 SQIVND (reference sequence). CDR3 length: 15 amino acids. CDR3 amino acids: CASSPGLPGSDTQYF. The CDR3 coding sequence is TGTGCCAGTAGTCCTGGACTACCCGGCAGTGATACGCAGTATTTT.

The V gene is TRBV5-4, the J gene TRBJ2-1; 7 bases agree with TRBD2. V lost 4 bases, J lost 5 bases, and 9 bases stayed unmatched. This CDR3 has 15 residues. Germline V gene sequence: CDR1 SGHNT, CDR2 YYREEE (reference sequence). The CDR3 sequence is CASSPSAGSNNEQFF. The CDR3 DNA sequence: TGTGCCAGCAGCCCATCAGCGGGGAGTAACAATGAGCAGTTCTTC.

The genes are TRBV14 and TRBJ2-5, with a weak D call TRBD2 (5 bases). Between the trimmed V and J ends, which lost 1 base and 7 bases, there was a span of 13 bases. The germline gives CDR1 SGHDN, CDR2 FVKESK. The CDR3 extends over 14 amino acids. CDR3 region: CASSQGGDAGTQYF. The CDR3 region has the DNA TGTGCCAGCAGCCAAGGGGGAGACGCAGGGACCCAGTACTTC.

A few counts support this clone. The rearrangement links TRBV28 to TRBJ2-3, with 8 bases identical to TRBD2. J lost 0 bases, V lost 6 bases, and 14 bases had no gene match. CDR1 and CDR2 from the germline V gene are MDHEN and SYDVKM. This CDR3 is 18 amino acids long. This CDR3 reads CASSLASGLARSTDTQYF. CDR3 coding DNA: TGTGCCAGCAGCCTCGCCTCCGGACTAGCTCGTAGCACAGATACGCAGTATTTT. The full variable domain, with the rest looked up from reference TRBV28 and TRBJ2-3, is DVKVTQSSRYLVKRTGEKVFLECVQDMDHENMFWYRQDPGLGLRLIYFSYDVKMKEKGDIPEGYSVSREKKERFSLILESASTNQTSMYLCASSLASGLARSTDTQYFGPGTRLTVL.

The chain is built from TRBV30 and TRBJ1-2; TRBD1 aligns across 8 bases. The junction had 7 bases not matched to a gene; V was cut back by 4 bases and J by 6 bases. Germline V gene sequence: CDR1 GTSNPN, CDR2 SVGIG (reference sequence). CDR3 length: 13 amino acids. CDR3 DNA: TGTGCCTGGATATCCGGCAGGGGGCATGGCTACACCTTC. Encoded protein: CAWISGRGHGYTF.

The chain is built from TRBV2 and TRBJ1-1, with unresolved D. This CDR3 contains 13 residues. Trimming removed 8 bases at V and 1 base at J, with 11 bases between. Germline lookup yields CDR1 SNHLY and CDR2 FYNNEI. In nucleotides, the CDR3 is TGTGCCAGCGTGTTCAGAACGAACACTGAAGCTTTCTTT. Translated, it gives CASVFRTNTEAFF.

The V call is TRBV6-5, the J call TRBJ1-3; D ambiguous. V lost 2 bases to trimming and J lost 8 bases, with 13 bases between them. Germline V CDR1 and CDR2: MNHEY, SVGAGI. The CDR3 has 14 amino acids. The CDR3 bases are TGTGCCAGCAGTTACACCGGGAAGGCGGACACCATATATTTT. Its translation: CASSYTGKADTIYF.

This rearrangement joins TRBV10-3 to TRBJ1-2; D is undetermined. V was clipped by 0 bases and J by 8 bases, with 13 bases between them. From germline, CDR1 is ENHRY and CDR2 SYGVKD. CDR3 length: 14 residues. The CDR3: CAISESGGPRGYTF. The CDR3 DNA reads as TGTGCCATCAGTGAGTCTGGAGGGCCCAGGGGCTACACCTTC.

This chain joins TRBV1 and TRBJ1-1. TRBV1 is assigned pseudogene status. This CDR3 region has 12 residues. DNA of the CDR3: TGCACCAGCAGCAGAGGGAGCCTTGAAGCTTTCTTT. This translates into CTSSRGSLEAFF.

This chain connects TRBV5-4 to TRBJ2-2; the D is unclear. CDR3 length equals 15 residues. V dropped 0 bases and J dropped 1 base, with 7 bases sitting between them. CDR1 and CDR2 (germline): SGHNT, YYREEE (reference sequence). In DNA, the CDR3 is TGTGCCAGCAGCTTGGACTCAATGAACACCGGGGAGCTGTTTTTT. Translating it yields CASSLDSMNTGELFF.

The rearrangement links TRBV2 to TRBJ1-5; tentatively, D is TRBD1 (6 bases). Trimming took 8 bases from V and 0 from J, leaving 14 bases between them. The CDR3 spans 15 residues. The V gene's germline CDR1 is SNHLY and CDR2 FYNNEI. The CDR3 nucleotides are TGTGCCAGCGTATCAGGGGCCACTAGCAATCAGCCCCAGCATTTT. It translates to CASVSGATSNQPQHF.

This clone was seen just once. The chain is built from TRBV7-2 and TRBJ2-4; 9 positions agree with TRBD1. V lost 3 bases, J lost 9 bases, and 9 bases stayed unmatched. CDR1 and CDR2 from the germline V gene are SGHTA and FQGNSA. CDR3 size: 15 residues. The CDR3 DNA reads as TGTGCCAGCAGCTTTGCCGGGACAGGGAAAGGCATTCAGTACTTC. Its protein product is CASSFAGTGKGIQYF.

The V gene is TRBV2, the J gene TRBJ2-7, with unresolved D. Trimming cost V 8 bases and J 0 bases, with 5 bases left between them. From germline, CDR1 is SNHLY and CDR2 FYNNEI. The length of the CDR3 is 11 residues. CDR3 residues: CASEISYEQYF. CDR3 in DNA: TGTGCCAGCGAGATCTCCTACGAGCAGTACTTC.

The V and J genes are TRBV7-2 and TRBJ2-5, with D possibly TRBD2 on 7 matching bases. The CDR3 has 15 amino acids. The V and J ends lost 5 bases and 5 bases respectively, with 18 bases between them. Germline V gives CDR1 SGHTA, CDR2 FQGNSA. The CDR3, as DNA: TGTGCCAGCAGCCAGCTGGGGCGGGGGCGTGAGACCCAGTACTTC. Amino acid sequence: CASSQLGRGRETQYF.

The chain employs TRBV28 and TRBJ2-6, with 8 bases lining up with TRBD1. The J segment lost 3 bases and the V segment lost 6 bases, leaving 4 bases of the junction unmatched. Germline V lookup: CDR1 MDHEN, CDR2 SYDVKM. The length of the CDR3 is 15 residues. The CDR3, as DNA: TGTGCCAGCAGCTCGACAGGGGTTGGGGCCAACGTCCTGACTTTC. This gives the protein CASSSTGVGANVLTF.

The V gene is TRBV6-5, the J gene TRBJ1-6, with 8 bases aligning to TRBD1. The V and J ends lost 2 bases and 6 bases, in that order; junction bases with no gene match: 6. The CDR3 is 16 amino acids. Germline CDR1 and CDR2: MNHEY and SVGAGI. DNA for the CDR3: TGTGCCAGCAGTTACGACGGACAGGGAAGTAATTCACCCCTCCACTTT. Translating it yields CASSYDGQGSNSPLHF.

DNA of the CDR3: TGCGCCAGCAGCTTGGCCGTGGCAGGGGGCCCTGGAAACACCATATATTTT. Protein: CASSLAVAGGPGNTIYF. This chain links TRBV5-1 with TRBJ1-3, with 8 bases matching TRBD1. Germline lookup yields CDR1 SGHRS and CDR2 YFSETQ. This CDR3 region has 17 residues. Losses at the gene ends were 0 bases for V and 2 bases for J; bases not matched to a gene: 7.

The chain joins TRBV5-8 to TRBJ1-1; D remains ambiguous. This CDR3 has 13 residues. Between the trimmed V and J ends, which lost 2 bases and 2 bases, there was a span of 7 bases. CDR1 SGHTS and CDR2 YDEGEE come from the germline V gene. The CDR3 sequence: CASSFTVNTEAFF. CDR3 bases: TGTGCCAGCAGCTTTACTGTCAACACTGAAGCTTTCTTT.

V and J are TRBV18 and TRBJ1-5; 9 bases line up with TRBD1. V trimming: 5 bases; J trimming: 4 bases; junction bases outside the gene matches: 12. The CDR3 contains 17 residues. Germline CDR1 is KGHSH and CDR2 is LQKENI. The CDR3 protein is CASSSAFGTGWNQPQHF. Here the CDR3 DNA reads TGTGCCAGCTCATCGGCCTTCGGGACAGGGTGGAATCAGCCCCAGCATTTT.

The J gene is TRBJ1-1, the V gene TRBV6-4; unclear D gene. The CDR3 spans 13 residues. V shed 5 bases and J shed 3 bases, with 10 bases lying between them. Per germline, CDR1 MRHNA and CDR2 SNTAGT. CDR3 DNA: TGTGCCAGCAGTCTGGAGGAGTACACTGAAGCTTTCTTT. It codes for CASSLEEYTEAFF.